The source of this TCR beta chain is a study of cytomegalovirus exposure and HLA in healthy donors (dated 2017 in TCRdb). For context, the study as a whole: An earlier analysis of several hundred of the donors reported more than 250 Gb of sequence data and about 100 million unique TCR beta sequences from approximately 180 million T cells. Class I and class II HLA loci were covered by the typing at four-digit resolution. An early release covering some 640 HLA-typed donors comprised 300 to 350 gigabases of sequencing data and 85 million or so unique TCR sequences. In a later analysis, previously published TCR beta repertoires from 500 to 750 donors were re-analyzed and high-resolution HLA genotyping was added so that TCR occurrence patterns could be studied. Every discovery cohort repertoire had been produced on one sequencing platform. To predict cytomegalovirus infection status, the study brought together high-throughput TCR immunosequencing, statistical association of individual TCRs with disease status, and machine learning. In the later analysis, no new phenotypic data were used to find candidate immune exposures; instead, reliance was placed on TCR beta sequences and their occurrence across donors. The study was designed to test whether signatures of past pathogen exposure could be identified by cataloging public T cell receptors. An earlier analysis of 587 of the donors used high-throughput TCR beta sequencing to judge whether each TCR beta V gene segment behaved as functional or pseudogenic. The number of typed donors differed by locus: roughly 629-640 for A, B, C, DRB1 and DQB1; roughly 510 for DQA1; roughly 600 for DPA1; and roughly 450 for DPB1. The study profiled the T cell repertoires of about 720 subjects by immunosequencing and related them to cytomegalovirus serostatus. Across about 380 genotyped donors of the cohort, an average of roughly 250,000 unique TCR beta nucleotide sequences per donor were sequenced, and roughly 20% of those sequences were non-productive. Donor age, sex, ethnicity and CMV serostatus were compiled alongside the repertoire data. A later genetic analysis took genome-wide SNP genotypes for about 55% of the 666 donors and used that subset as a discovery cohort. About five DR-DQ haplotypes were treated as single units for association and clustering because of strong linkage in the cohort. Besides the first cohort of approximately 710 subjects, a separate validation cohort made up of 95 to 150 different subjects was used. Among the approximately 400 genotyped donors, approximately 82% belonged to the genetic ancestry cluster associated with self-reported Caucasian donors. Summary of the overall study and its limitations: According to the authors, the approach could potentially be generalized to other disease states and immunological phenotypes. Compared with the approximately 670-donor mean, donors in an Asian-associated ancestry cluster had fewer N-insertions in productive TCRs, according to a later genetic analysis. Because some donors lacked HLA typing at each locus, the association tests relied only on the typed subset. A later analysis associated around 16,000 TCR beta sequences with specific HLA alleles at a false discovery rate of 0.05. A later genetic analysis associated a missense DCLRE1C variant with V-gene and J-gene trimming of TCR beta chains, and an independent cohort replicated the association. In a later analysis, HLA-associated TCR beta chains showed more clonal expansion and lower generation probabilities than non-associated chains that were equally common. Roughly uniform sequencing depth across donors was assumed in presence/absence analyses, although this assumption may not hold. An earlier analysis of roughly 570 of the donors showed that most TCR beta V segments appeared in productive rearrangements either about 87% or about 30% of the time, which broadly matched IMGT annotations. Most TCR sequences were observed very rarely across donors, whereas some public TCRs were present in many individuals. The study gave a list of 150 to 200 TCR beta chains associated with cytomegalovirus. Several of the top co-occurrence clusters appeared to be linked to parvovirus B19, influenza, CMV and Epstein-Barr virus, according to a later analysis. Linkage disequilibrium might explain the correlated functional status among segregating V segments, but an unknown experimental factor could not be ruled out. Immune exposure information for the cohort was limited to CMV serostatus. In a later analysis, the rate of TCR association differed among HLA loci, with DRB1 alleles having the most associated TCRs and HLA-C alleles having the fewest. The earlier analysis of some 560 of the donors excluded some 15 rarely observed V segments, including chromosome 9 orphons, because counts were too low. Because the 87-base-pair reads could not distinguish some IMGT-functional V segments, including TRBV6-2 and TRBV6-3, those segments were excluded. In a later analysis, most CMV-associated TCR beta chains were found to appear HLA-restricted, with HLA associations seemingly driven largely by CMV exposure. When HLA alleles, especially DR and DQ, strongly co-occurred, attributing TCR associations to individual alleles was difficult. In both the original and validation cohorts, the classifier was reported to diagnose cytomegalovirus status with high specificity and sensitivity. A further reported finding was that TCR beta sequences accurately predicted the HLA-A and HLA-B alleles for most subjects in the first cohort. In this cohort, only TCR beta chains were sequenced, and detectable features were limited by the absence of alpha or paired-chain data. A few of the identified cytomegalovirus-associated TCR beta chains were confirmed in vitro to be specific for cytomegalovirus antigens. The sequencing pipeline was judged likely to have produced a cluster of highly shared sequence variants as a technical artifact.

The cohort consisted of 670 or so healthy bone marrow donors. At the time of sampling, all cohort members were nominally healthy, though unrecorded immune exposures were likely present. The donor tested CMV seronegative, placing the donor among the 350 or so seronegative members of the cohort. Each donor provided a peripheral blood sample, and peripheral blood mononuclear cells were used for TCR beta sequencing. Genomic DNA was extracted from the blood cell samples with the Qiagen DNeasy Blood Extraction Kit. Receptors were amplified or captured by the immunoSEQ multiplex PCR assay. A mixture of 60 forward primers for TCR Vbeta segments and 13 reverse primers for TCR Jbeta segments was used in the multiplex PCR. The CDR3 region of rearranged TCR beta genes was amplified from genomic DNA with a multiplex PCR assay. The Illumina HiSeq System was used to sequence the amplified TCR beta libraries as 87-base-pair reads. Turning to the authors' computational methods: In a later analysis, tens of millions of unique TCR beta chains were counted across the roughly 670 repertoires, and some 10 million of these chains were shared by at least two donors. To remove PCR and sequencing errors, raw reads were error-corrected and collapsed into unique sequences using a nearest-neighbor algorithm that merged closely related sequences. To assign V, D and J gene segments, CDR3 sequences were aligned to IMGT reference sequences. For a sequence to be retained, at least a six-nucleotide match to both a V gene segment and a J gene segment was required. A rearrangement counted as productive if the CDR3 had no stop codons and remained in frame with V and J, and every other rearrangement counted as non-productive. Following IMGT convention, CDR3 was defined as the stretch from the second conserved V-encoded cysteine up to the conserved J-encoded phenylalanine. The earlier analysis of approximately 500 of the donors excluded sequences that lacked an unambiguous match to a single V gene segment. An earlier analysis of approximately 590 of the donors called V segments functional above 56.7% productive rearrangements and segregating when the between-donor standard deviation exceeded 5%. To diagnose cytomegalovirus status from the catalog of TCR beta chain sequences, a statistical classification framework was built. In a later analysis, V and J genes were assigned by comparing TCR nucleotide sequences against IMGT/GENE-DB human TR gene sequences. In a later analysis, CDR3 sequences and most-parsimonious VDJ recombination scenarios were assigned using the TCRdist pipeline. In a later analysis, every TCR beta chain was defined by the combination of its CDR3 amino acid sequence and its V-gene family, and reads without a unique V-gene family were dropped. To address suspected cross-contamination and a sequencing artifact, a later analysis removed 450 to 700 highly shared, low-generation-probability nucleotide sequences. In a later analysis, a clonal expansion index for each public chain was calculated from normalized within-repertoire ranks of inferred template counts. In a later analysis, generation probabilities were computed using a VDJ recombination model fitted to out-of-frame rearrangements, and the results were checked against IGoR. In a later analysis, TCR-TCR, TCR-HLA and TCR-CMV co-occurrence was scored with hypergeometric tests, and a repertoire-size bias correction was applied to TCR pairs. A later analysis estimated false discovery rates by permuting HLA or CMV assignments 20 times. In a later analysis, co-occurring TCRs were grouped with DBSCAN, and TCRdist sequence similarity was added when clustering was performed within HLA-allele-positive subsets. Repertoires with fewer than 30,000 or more than 120,000 public chains, plus five repertoires with anomalous nucleotide sharing, were excluded from co-occurrence clustering. Not all clones reach the TCRdb copy of this immuneACCESS table, which keeps in-frame sequences only. Checked studies attribute under half of the gap to unresolved V genes and leave the rest unexplained. V, J and clone size were drawn from that table, and D and trimming were deduced from the DNA. Across this sample there are fewer than 200,000 clones, with about 80% seen only once. The biggest ten clones account for under 6% of the sample.

On this clone: Which antigen it targets is not known. Within one base of it there is no much larger clone, and no base qualities were kept.

CDR1 and CDR2 are drawn from the germline V gene: SNHLY, FYNNEI. The CDR3 has 15 amino acids, counting the end cysteine and phenylalanine. The read is trimmed to its CDR3 DNA, 45 bases read in frame from base 1. Trimming removed 8 bases from V and 1 base from J; the gene matches leave 8 bases unexplained. The source material was PBMCs. Here the chain combines TRBV2 and TRBJ1-1, with TRBD1 identical over 9 junction bases. This clonotype originated in a man younger than 45 in good health and CMV-seronegative. The CDR3 here reads CASGKWTGENTEAFF. The nucleotides read TGTGCCAGCGGAAAATGGACAGGGGAGAACACTGAAGCTTTCTTT.